The 5 T cell receptor beta chains given below trace back to one sample, sequenced in a study of T cells in Graves' hyperthyroidism and ophthalmopathy. RNA transcripts yielded amplified TCR beta CDR3 regions. During a first-round RT-PCR of the TCR CDR3, the HTBI primer set was used. TCRdb called the multiplex PCR reads again in MiXCR, with one record for every CDR3 protein. The data show some 800,000 distinct CDR3 sequences, more than 30% seen once. The sequencing input was blood. The receptor source for this set is a man aged 18 to 29 with Graves' hyperthyroidism.

This clonotype showed up many times. The chain recombines TRBV29-1 with TRBJ1-2; 9 bases align to TRBD1. Trimming cost V 4 bases and J 3 bases; bases outside gene matches: 3. CDR3 length equals 13 residues. Per the germline V gene, CDR1 is SQVTM and CDR2 is ANQGSEA. CDR3 bases: TGCAGCGTTGGGACAGGGGAGCACTATGGCTACACCTTC. Translated, it gives CSVGTGEHYGYTF.

The gene calls are TRBV6-5 and TRBJ1-4; no clear D gene. V shed 5 bases and J shed 7 bases, with 11 bases lying between them. The CDR3 is made up of 13 amino acids. The germline gives CDR1 MNHEY, CDR2 SVGAGI. The CDR3 DNA follows: TGTGCCAGCAGTCGCAGCTTGCTTGAAAAACTGTTTTTT. It codes for CASSRSLLEKLFF.

The CDR3 DNA reads TGTGCCAGCAGCCCTGACAGGGTGGGTGAAAAACTGTTTTTT. Translation: CASSPDRVGEKLFF. This sequence joins TRBV12-3 or TRBV12-4 and TRBJ1-4, with TRBD1 matching over 7 bases. V trimming: 6 bases; J trimming: 7 bases; junction bases outside the gene matches: 8. The CDR3 is 14 residues long.

This clonotype has a handful of counts. The gene calls are TRBV29-1 and TRBJ2-7; 9 bases are shared with TRBD1. The length of the CDR3 is 14 residues. Looked up from germline, CDR1 is SQVTM and CDR2 is ANQGSEA. The trim removed 6 bases at V and 3 bases at J, leaving 9 bases unmatched. The CDR3 coding sequence is TGCAGCGTCGTTTTAACAGGGGGCGGCTACGAGCAGTACTTC. It specifies CSVVLTGGGYEQYF.

This clonotype showed up many times. This rearrangement joins TRBV2 to TRBJ2-7; 7 bases map to TRBD1. V shed 8 bases, J shed 1 base, and the junction held 8 bases outside the gene matches. Germline values: CDR1 SNHLY, CDR2 FYNNEI. This CDR3 comprises 14 residues. CDR3 protein: CASLSQGQSYEQYF. The CDR3, as DNA: TGTGCCAGCCTTTCACAGGGACAGTCCTACGAGCAGTACTTC.